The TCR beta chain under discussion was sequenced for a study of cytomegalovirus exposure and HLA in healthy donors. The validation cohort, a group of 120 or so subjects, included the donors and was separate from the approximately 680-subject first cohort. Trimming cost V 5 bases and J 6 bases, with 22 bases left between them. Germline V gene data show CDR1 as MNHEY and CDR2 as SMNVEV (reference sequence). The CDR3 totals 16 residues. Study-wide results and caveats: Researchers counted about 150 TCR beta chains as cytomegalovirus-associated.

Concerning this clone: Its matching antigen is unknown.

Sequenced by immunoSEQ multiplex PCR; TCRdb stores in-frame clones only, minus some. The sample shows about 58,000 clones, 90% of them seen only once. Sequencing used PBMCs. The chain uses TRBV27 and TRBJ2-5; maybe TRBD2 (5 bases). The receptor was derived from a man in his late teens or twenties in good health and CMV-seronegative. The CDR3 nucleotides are TGTGCCAGCAGTCCCCTACGGGATGGGGAAGGAAAGACCCAGTACTTC. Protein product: CASSPLRDGEGKTQYF.